The sequence of this T cell receptor beta chain was determined in a study of T cell clonotyping in hematopoietic cell transplantation. This CDR3 contains 16 residues. The V and J ends lost 5 bases and 3 bases, in that order; junction bases with no gene match: 10. Germline values: CDR1 SGHVS, CDR2 FNYEAQ. TCRdb's copy holds only in-frame clones and misses some; the assay was immunoSEQ multiplex PCR. The sample holds 6,500 to 7,500 clones, around nine tenths seen once. The time point was: recipient sample about 28 days before transplant, after cytoreduction. This specimen was peripheral blood mononuclear cells, taken before stem cell transplant. The clonotype comes from a man in his sixties with acute myeloid leukemia. Some clones in this sample may be carry-over from other donors' samples. The V call is TRBV7-6, the J call TRBJ2-7; 10 bases line up with TRBD2. This CDR3 is CASSPSGRGGGYEQYF. The CDR3 region has the DNA TGTGCCAGCAGCCCCAGCGGGAGGGGGGGCGGCTACGAGCAGTACTTC.